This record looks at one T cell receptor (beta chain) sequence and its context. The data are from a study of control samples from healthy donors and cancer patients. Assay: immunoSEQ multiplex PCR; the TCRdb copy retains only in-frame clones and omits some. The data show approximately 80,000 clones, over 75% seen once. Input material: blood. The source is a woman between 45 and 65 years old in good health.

The CDR3 protein is CASSGAGRTLSPLHF. DNA for the CDR3: TGTGCCAGCAGCGGAGCTGGTAGGACTCTCTCACCCCTCCACTTT. This chain joins TRBV9 and TRBJ1-6; no clear D. Looked up from germline, CDR1 is SGDLS and CDR2 is YYNGEE. With 3 bases removed from V and 10 bases from J, the gap between germline ends came to 17 bases. This CDR3 has 15 amino acids.